Listed below are T cell receptor beta chains from one sample, sequenced in a study of T-cell memory formation after mild COVID-19. Each CDR3 protein is one row after TCRdb ran MiXCR on the 5' RACE reads. The top ten clones hold more than 8% of a sample with 470,000 or so distinct CDR3 sequences, around 18% of them seen once. Source material: PBMCs or a T cell subset sorted from them (not recorded which). The origin of the receptors is an adult woman who had mild COVID-19 (a few samples of this study predate the infection). Cell type and time point are not known. The CDR3 runs from the conserved cysteine through the conserved F or W. Each record gives: D gene, V gene, clone size, J gene, CDR3 protein, CDR3 DNA. D genes are given only for firm matches. Clone size is stated in some rows and not others, as once, few, many or a class when expanded.

TRBD2	TRBV5-1	.	TRBJ2-1	CASSPQGSSGRGNEQFF	TGCGCCAGCAGCCCCCAGGGTTCCAGCGGGAGAGGGAATGAGCAGTTCTTC
.	TRBV30	few	TRBJ2-5	CAWSPQETQYF	TGTGCCTGGAGTCCCCAGGAGACCCAGTACTTC
TRBD1	TRBV6-6	.	TRBJ2-2	CASRAGTANTGELFF	TGTGCCAGCAGAGCCGGGACAGCGAACACCGGGGAGCTGTTTTTT
TRBD1	TRBV6-6	few	TRBJ1-5	CASRSGQLNQPQHF	TGTGCCAGCAGATCGGGACAGCTAAATCAGCCCCAGCATTTT
.	TRBV7-6	few	TRBJ2-5	CASSLWAKTQYF	TGTGCCAGCAGCTTATGGGCAAAGACCCAGTACTTC
.	TRBV7-2	few	TRBJ2-7	CASSLAPWEQYF	TGTGCCAGCAGCTTAGCCCCTTGGGAGCAGTACTTC
.	TRBV12-3/TRBV12-4	few	TRBJ1-2	CASSLAPLNWGYTF	TGTGCCAGCAGTTTAGCGCCCCTCAACTGGGGCTACACCTTC
.	TRBV7-9	.	TRBJ1-2	CASSLLGLYGYTF	TGTGCCAGCAGCTTATTAGGTCTCTATGGCTACACCTTC
TRBD1	TRBV5-1	.	TRBJ1-4	CASSWTGHNEKLFF	TGCGCCAGCAGCTGGACAGGACACAATGAAAAACTGTTTTTT
.	TRBV18	many	TRBJ1-1	CASSPDRLNTEAFF	TGTGCCAGCTCCCCCGACAGACTGAACACTGAAGCTTTCTTT
TRBD1	TRBV5-1	few	TRBJ2-7	CASSLGQGVAYEQYF	TGCGCCAGCAGCCTCGGACAGGGGGTTGCCTACGAGCAGTACTTC
.	TRBV5-1	.	TRBJ2-5	CASSPYREVGQETQYF	TGCGCCAGCAGCCCATACAGGGAAGTGGGCCAAGAGACCCAGTACTTC
TRBD2	TRBV7-2	.	TRBJ2-2	CASSRGLAGASTGELFF	TGTGCCAGCAGCCGGGGACTAGCGGGAGCGAGCACCGGGGAGCTGTTTTTT
TRBD2	TRBV27	many	TRBJ2-2	CASSFYPTSGRYTGELFF	TGTGCCAGCAGTTTTTACCCGACTAGCGGGAGATACACCGGGGAGCTGTTTTTT
TRBD1	TRBV7-3	.	TRBJ1-2	CASSLTGGTGNGYTF	TGTGCCAGCAGCTTAACCGGCGGGACAGGGAACGGCTACACCTTC
TRBD1	TRBV6-5	.	TRBJ1-1	CASRQGALINTEAFF	TGTGCCTCCAGACAGGGGGCTTTAATTAACACTGAAGCTTTCTTT
TRBD2	TRBV19	.	TRBJ2-3	CASSMPWLAGASDTQYF	TGTGCCAGTAGTATGCCGTGGCTAGCGGGAGCATCAGATACGCAGTATTTT
TRBD2	TRBV11-2	few	TRBJ2-3	CASSLSSTSGGAAQYF	TGTGCCAGCAGCTTATCCTCAACTAGCGGGGGAGCGGCGCAGTATTTT
TRBD2	TRBV7-9	.	TRBJ2-1	CASTRLAGAYNEQFF	TGTGCCAGCACCCGACTAGCGGGAGCCTACAATGAGCAGTTCTTC
TRBD2	TRBV12-3/TRBV12-4	.	TRBJ2-7	CASTLSGRVEQYF	TGTGCCAGCACCCTCAGCGGGAGGGTCGAGCAGTACTTC
.	TRBV7-3	many	TRBJ2-1	CASSPRGGNEQFF	TGTGCCAGCAGCCCCCGTGGGGGCAATGAGCAGTTCTTC
TRBD1	TRBV24-1	few	TRBJ2-5	CATSDSDRGARETQYF	TGTGCCACCAGTGACTCTGACAGGGGTGCCCGGGAGACCCAGTACTTC
.	TRBV20-1	many	TRBJ2-3	CSARDGTDTQYF	TGCAGTGCTCGGGACGGCACAGATACGCAGTATTTT
.	TRBV5-8	.	TRBJ2-1	CASSFYSGSSYNEQFF	TGTGCCAGCAGCTTTTATAGCGGAAGCTCCTACAATGAGCAGTTCTTC
.	TRBV4-2	once	TRBJ2-1	CASSQDGQEYNEQFF	TGTGCCAGCAGCCAAGATGGGCAGGAATACAATGAGCAGTTCTTC
.	TRBV7-3	few	TRBJ2-5	CASSLNRGRGETQYF	TGTGCCAGCAGCTTAAACAGGGGCCGGGGGGAGACCCAGTACTTC
TRBD1	TRBV5-1	many	TRBJ2-1	CASSPRQGNEQFF	TGCGCCAGCAGCCCCCGACAGGGGAATGAGCAGTTCTTC
.	TRBV7-8	.	TRBJ1-5	CASSLARGDSNQPQHF	TGTGCCAGCAGCTTAGCGCGCGGGGATAGCAATCAGCCCCAGCATTTT
TRBD1	TRBV6-5	.	TRBJ2-7	CASSYTDRVASKQYF	TGTGCCAGCAGTTACACGGACAGGGTCGCGTCCAAGCAGTACTTC
TRBD2	TRBV7-2	few	TRBJ2-3	CASRQLAARTDTQYF	TGTGCCAGCAGACAACTAGCGGCCCGCACAGATACGCAGTATTTT
.	TRBV7-9	.	TRBJ2-7	CASSYLDPRQYF	TGTGCCAGCAGCTACCTTGACCCGAGGCAGTACTTC
TRBD1	TRBV2	.	TRBJ1-2	CASSAYQGANYGYTF	TGTGCCAGCAGTGCCTACCAGGGGGCTAACTATGGCTACACCTTC
TRBD1	TRBV27	many	TRBJ1-1	CASSSTGGSLLDTEAFF	TGTGCCAGCAGTTCCACAGGGGGTTCTCTTTTGGACACTGAAGCTTTCTTT
.	TRBV5-6	few	TRBJ1-2	CASSYEGQFNNYGYTF	TGTGCCAGCAGCTACGAAGGACAGTTCAATAACTATGGCTACACCTTC
.	TRBV20-1	few	TRBJ2-7	CSARDQGLVEQYF	TGCAGTGCTAGAGATCAGGGTTTGGTCGAGCAGTACTTC
.	TRBV12-3/TRBV12-4	few	TRBJ1-2	CASSPSGGVDGYTF	TGTGCCAGCAGCCCCTCGGGGGGCGTAGATGGCTACACCTTC
TRBD2	TRBV4-1	few	TRBJ2-1	CASSQASWTGGSDNEQFF	TGCGCCAGCAGCCAAGCCTCTTGGACGGGGGGGAGCGACAATGAGCAGTTCTTC
TRBD1	TRBV23-1	.	TRBJ2-7	CASRDRSTYEQYF	TGCGCCAGCAGGGACAGGAGTACCTACGAGCAGTACTTC
.	TRBV7-7	many	TRBJ2-7	CASSSEQGYEQYF	TGTGCCAGCAGCTCGGAACAGGGTTACGAGCAGTACTTC
.	TRBV20-1	.	TRBJ2-7	CSARSGGYEQYF	TGCAGTGCTAGATCTGGGGGCTACGAGCAGTACTTC
.	TRBV7-9	.	TRBJ1-1	CASSLNSKRAEAFF	TGTGCCAGCAGCTTAAACAGTAAGAGGGCTGAAGCTTTCTTT
TRBD1	TRBV5-1	few	TRBJ1-1	CASSPEEGARSEAFF	TGCGCCAGCAGCCCGGAGGAGGGGGCTCGGTCTGAAGCTTTCTTT
.	TRBV18	.	TRBJ2-1	CASSPEGGLAPFF	TGTGCCAGCTCACCGGAGGGAGGCCTCGCCCCGTTCTTC
.	TRBV6-2/TRBV6-3	few	TRBJ1-1	CASSYKDSEAFF	TGTGCCAGCAGTTACAAGGACAGTGAAGCTTTCTTT
.	TRBV20-1	.	TRBJ2-7	CSARPGGTPATEQYF	TGCAGTGCTAGACCTGGGGGGACCCCCGCGACGGAGCAGTACTTC
.	TRBV7-9	.	TRBJ1-1	CASSLEGWRAEAFF	TGTGCCAGCAGCTTAGAGGGGTGGAGGGCTGAAGCTTTCTTT
.	TRBV11-3	few	TRBJ2-1	CASSRNRDDEQFF	TGTGCCAGCAGCCGTAACCGGGACGACGAGCAGTTCTTC
.	TRBV4-3	few	TRBJ2-3	CASSQDRVSDSTQYF	TGCGCCAGCAGCCAAGATCGGGTTAGCGATAGTACGCAGTATTTT
.	TRBV9	.	TRBJ2-1	CASSVAARYYNEQFF	TGTGCCAGCAGCGTAGCTGCCAGATACTACAATGAGCAGTTCTTC
TRBD2	TRBV7-8	few	TRBJ2-7	CASSLVAGSGLSGSSYEQYF	TGTGCCAGCAGCTTAGTAGCGGGTTCGGGCCTTTCGGGTAGTTCCTACGAGCAGTACTTC
.	TRBV4-2	few	TRBJ2-2	CASSQEGGPDTGELFF	TGTGCCAGCAGCCAAGAGGGGGGGCCGGACACCGGGGAGCTGTTTTTT
.	TRBV21-1	few	TRBJ2-3	CASSKRVIQRTGISDTQYF	TGTGCCAGCAGCAAAAGGGTGATTCAGAGGACCGGGATATCGGATACGCAGTATTTT
.	TRBV4-3	.	TRBJ2-7	CASSQATWGSSYEQYF	TGCGCCAGCAGCCAGGCTACGTGGGGATCCTCCTACGAGCAGTACTTC
TRBD2	TRBV18	few	TRBJ2-1	CASSPPVAGGNYNEQFF	TGTGCCAGCTCACCACCGGTAGCGGGGGGTAACTACAATGAGCAGTTCTTC
TRBD1	TRBV20-1	.	TRBJ2-5	CSAEVRGTPRQTQYF	TGCAGTGCCGAAGTCAGGGGGACCCCACGGCAGACCCAGTACTTC
.	TRBV27	.	TRBJ1-1	CASSLRFALNTEAFF	TGTGCCAGCAGTTTAAGGTTCGCCTTGAACACTGAAGCTTTCTTT
.	TRBV21-1	few	TRBJ2-3	CASPWPRTDTQYF	TGTGCCAGCCCGTGGCCACGCACAGATACGCAGTATTTT